Listed below are T cell receptor beta chains from one sample, sequenced in a study of long-term antiretroviral therapy in people with HIV. The data were produced by immunoSEQ multiplex PCR, yet TCRdb's version contains in-frame clones alone and is incomplete. The table includes 36,000 or so clones, over 70% detected once. Sequences were derived from unsorted PBMCs, sampled 0.6 years after starting antiretroviral therapy. These receptors were taken from a young man with HIV. Both conserved end residues are part of each CDR3. The D gene is left open where the match is weak. The size of a clone is reported for some rows only, either as once, few or many, or as a class for expanded clones.

J gene | clone size | D gene | V gene | CDR3 DNA | CDR3 protein
TRBJ2-7 | NA | NA | TRBV7-2 | TGTGCCAGCAGCCCACGTTCCGACGAGCAGTACTTC | CASSPRSDEQYF
TRBJ1-4 | NA | NA | TRBV19 | TGTGCCACCACCGACCGGCAAAATGAAAAACTGTTTTTT | CATTDRQNEKLFF
TRBJ2-3 | NA | NA | TRBV5-1 | TGCGCCAGCAGCTGGCGGACCGGAAATACGCAGTATTTT | CASSWRTGNTQYF
TRBJ1-1 | NA | TRBD1 | TRBV19 | TGTGCCAGTAAGGACAGGGGGAACACTGAAGCTTTCTTT | CASKDRGNTEAFF
TRBJ1-1 | NA | TRBD1 | TRBV18 | TGTGCCAGCTCGCCCGGGACAGGGGTAGCTTTCTTT | CASSPGTGVAFF
TRBJ1-2 | NA | NA | TRBV28 | TGTGCCAGCACCCGGGGTTTAGGCTACACCTTC | CASTRGLGYTF
TRBJ2-6 | NA | NA | TRBV5-1 | TGCGCCAGCAGTCCAGGACACAGCTCTGGGGCCAACGTCCTGACTTTC | CASSPGHSSGANVLTF
TRBJ1-4 | NA | NA | TRBV2 | TGTGCCAGCAGTGGCTTAGCAGATGAAAAACTGTTTTTT | CASSGLADEKLFF
TRBJ2-1 | NA | NA | TRBV29-1 | TGCAGCGTTGAAGACCCCGACAGGAATTCCTACAATGAGCAGTTCTTC | CSVEDPDRNSYNEQFF
TRBJ2-3 | NA | NA | TRBV2 | TGTGCCAGCCGGGGGCGGGAGCTTACAGATACGCAGTATTTT | CASRGRELTDTQYF
TRBJ2-2 | NA | TRBD1 | TRBV7-9 | TGTGCCAGCTCCAGGGACAGGGTGAACCCCGGGGAGCTGTTTTTT | CASSRDRVNPGELFF
TRBJ2-7 | NA | NA | TRBV18 | TGTGCCAGCTCACCACGGAGGAGCACCTACGAGCAGTACTTC | CASSPRRSTYEQYF
TRBJ2-3 | NA | NA | TRBV25-1 | TGTGCCAGCAGCGAGGCAGGAGAACTCACAGATACGCAGTATTTT | CASSEAGELTDTQYF
TRBJ2-7 | NA | TRBD2 | TRBV29-1 | TGCAGCGTTTCTAGCGGGAGACGATACTACGAGCAGTACTTC | CSVSSGRRYYEQYF
TRBJ2-7 | NA | NA | TRBV28 | TGTGCCAGCAGTTTAGGGTATGAGCAGTACTTC | CASSLGYEQYF
TRBJ2-7 | NA | NA | TRBV19 | TGTGCCAGTAGTATCGGTTTTCCCAAACCCTTCTCCTACGAGCAGTACTTC | CASSIGFPKPFSYEQYF
TRBJ2-2 | NA | TRBD2 | TRBV27 | TGTGCCAGCAGACTGGGACTACTCACCGGGGAGCTGTTTTTT | CASRLGLLTGELFF
TRBJ2-7 | few | TRBD2 | TRBV19 | TGTGCCAGTAGTATAGTAGCAGCGGGGGTCGACGAGCAGTACTTC | CASSIVAAGVDEQYF
TRBJ2-6 | once | TRBD1 | TRBV6-1 | TGTGCCAGCAGTGCCCTCGTGACAGGGGGCTCTGGGGCCAACGTCCTGACTTTC | CASSALVTGGSGANVLTF
TRBJ2-1 | once | NA | TRBV9 | TGTGCCAGCAGCGTAGACCCCAGGGGTCGAGACAATGAGCAGTTCTTC | CASSVDPRGRDNEQFF
TRBJ1-1 | NA | NA | TRBV6-5 | TGTGCCAGCTGGGCTCAGGGATCCACTGAAGCTTTCTTT | CASWAQGSTEAFF
TRBJ2-7 | NA | TRBD1 | TRBV28 | TGTGCCAGCAGTGCGAGCCACAGGGGGTCCTCCTACGAGCAGTACTTC | CASSASHRGSSYEQYF
TRBJ2-7 | NA | NA | TRBV28 | TGTGCCAGCAGCCCCGGCGCCGAGCAGTACTTC | CASSPGAEQYF
TRBJ1-2 | NA | NA | TRBV5-6 | TGTGCCAGCAGCTTCATGTTGGGAGTGGGCTACACCTTC | CASSFMLGVGYTF
TRBJ2-3 | NA | NA | TRBV27 | TGTGCCAGCACCCTGGACAGAACCAGCACAGATACGCAGTATTTT | CASTLDRTSTDTQYF
TRBJ2-3 | NA | TRBD1 | TRBV14 | TGTGCCAGCAGCCGACAGGGGAGCAAGAGGGATACGCAGTATTTT | CASSRQGSKRDTQYF
TRBJ2-5 | once | TRBD1 | TRBV6-6 | TGTGCCAGCAGGGAGGGACAGGGGAAAGTATGGGAGACCCAGTACTTC | CASREGQGKVWETQYF
TRBJ2-2 | NA | NA | TRBV7-2 | TGTGCCAGCAGCTTAATTGGAGGGCTCACCGGGGAGCTGTTTTTT | CASSLIGGLTGELFF
TRBJ2-5 | NA | NA | TRBV7-8 | TGTGCCAGCAGCTTAGCTTGGGGGACACAAGAGACCCAGTACTTC | CASSLAWGTQETQYF
TRBJ2-3 | NA | NA | TRBV30 | TGTGCCTGGAGTTCACCGGGACTCTCATCCGGGACGCAGTATTTT | CAWSSPGLSSGTQYF